These T cell receptor beta chains were read from a single sample in a study of blood T cell repertoires in COVID-19. TCRdb's table, derived via immunoSEQ multiplex PCR, lists solely in-frame clones and lacks some. The sample yields 250,000 to 300,000 clones, around 90% seen once. Sequenced input: PBMCs or T cells enriched from blood (not recorded which). The receptors originated from a woman between 40 and 55 years old who had recovered from COVID-19. Both conserved end residues are part of each CDR3. Each record gives: V gene, clone size, CDR3 protein. Only some rows state a clone size, as once, few, many or a class for expanded clones.

TRBV6-5 | few | CASSYQQVNYGYTF
TRBV6-1 | few | CASSERGYPVPDTQYF
TRBV6-1 | - | CASSEGPQGYEQYF
TRBV7-9 | once | CASSSTLKGNTIYF
TRBV2 | - | CASSDPGVWEKLFF
TRBV5-5 | - | CASSSQGLVYEQYF
TRBV20-1 | few | CSASRGTGSQPQHF
TRBV7-9 | few | CASSPQSVTYTF
TRBV2 | - | CASSEEAQTYNEQFF
TRBV28 | once | CASSPTGYQPQHF
TRBV19 | - | CASSPGQGVYEQYF
TRBV9 | - | CASSVVSGRSETQYF
TRBV12-5 | once | CASALRTGGMNTEAFF
TRBV11-2 | - | CASSLSWGRASGYTF
TRBV18 | - | CASSPRPTDRGEDTEAFF
TRBV18 | - | CASSLIRGAEQPQHF
TRBV5-1 | - | CASSFQGQGSGNTIYF
TRBV30 | - | CAWSVHGTANYGYTF
TRBV4-1 | - | CASSQERQIREKLFF
TRBV7-8 | once | CASSTQAGAVNIQYF
TRBV20-1 | - | CSAPGTLREFF
TRBV5-4 | - | CASTDARAAHEQYF
TRBV6-5 | - | CASSYGNRGNYGYTF
TRBV4-1 | - | CASSYTGTGGKLFF
TRBV11-2 | - | CASRAGTGGEKLFF
TRBV9 | - | CASSERDQGYEQYF
TRBV7-9 | - | CASSPDRKAYGYTF
TRBV12-5 | few | CASGLGRVNTEAFF
TRBV5-1 | - | CASKQGNTEAFF
TRBV25-1 | - | CAGRTGDQPQHF
TRBV9 | - | CASSAKDRAAGELFF
TRBV5-1 | - | CASSLGASGNEQFF
TRBV4-2 | - | CASSQGAGQGTYYGYTF
TRBV18 | - | CASSGKGSRDTEAFF
TRBV18 | - | CASSPGLAAYEQYF
TRBV6-6 | - | CASSYYPGVEGYTF
TRBV5-1 | - | CASSFTGNQPQHF
TRBV18 | - | CASSPLSGYNEQFF
TRBV20-1 | - | CSASYPGDNYGYTF
TRBV5-5 | once | CASSLAQAKVYGYTF
TRBV5-1 | - | CASTDSSGNTIYF
TRBV9 | - | CASSAGQGVAHGYTF
TRBV5-8 | - | CASSPQGVYNEQFF
TRBV7-7 | - | CASSTGQGSQETQYF
TRBV7-2 | - | CASSLRRGYTDTQYF
TRBV27 | few | CASSKQTSGGYTGELFF
TRBV6-4 | once | CASITQGGTGRGEQFF
TRBV5-1 | - | CASSATSPETQYF
TRBV6-5 | - | CASRSRGDNEKLFF
TRBV11-3 | - | CASSLWGVSYEQYF
TRBV6-5 | once | CASRDRGRFTEAFF
TRBV5-3 | - | CARSLARGANYGYTF
TRBV9 | - | CASSPDRVFSRGELFF
TRBV11-2 | once | CASSRGQARGEKLFF
TRBV27 | - | CASSLYGTEYEQYF
TRBV19 | - | CASSIGGGGYQETQYF
TRBV7-8 | - | CASSLMGQLTDTQYF
TRBV30 | - | CAWSAGLFNQPQHF
TRBV7-2 | - | CASSRTGTGSRYSNQPQHF
TRBV9 | - | CASSGRTGLNTIYF